These 24 T cell receptor beta chains share one sample of origin, sequenced in a study of shared clonotypes between healthy human individuals. TCRdb keeps only in-frame clones here, not all; method: immunoSEQ multiplex PCR. The table shows about 1.1 million clones, with around 77% occurring only once. Sequenced: memory CD4+ T cells from PBMCs. Subset noted: CD45RA-negative fraction. The receptors were gathered from a man younger than 35 in good health. Some clones in this sample may be carry-over from other donors' samples.

This clone came up once. The chain links TRBV9 to TRBJ2-3; TRBD2 might be the D (5 bases). The CDR3 extends over 17 amino acids. Per germline, CDR1 SGDLS and CDR2 YYNGEE. Trimming took off 2 bases at V and 4 bases at J, with 20 bases between the two ends. The CDR3 loop reads CASSVQLGRTYPDTQYF. Written as DNA, the CDR3 is TGTGCCAGCAGCGTTCAACTAGGGCGGACCTACCCAGATACGCAGTATTTT. Together with reference TRBV9 and TRBJ2-3, the CDR3 gives the full variable domain: DSGVTQTPKHLITATGQRVTLRCSPRSGDLSVYWYQQSLDQGLQFLIQYYNGEERAKGNILERFSAQQFPDLHSELNLSSLELGDSALYFCASSVQLGRTYPDTQYFGPGTRLTVL.

Comments on this clone: A read error may explain this, as a much larger clone is one base away. Other DNA sequences in the sample encode the same CDR3. This chain uses TRBV11-2 with TRBJ2-1; D unresolved. The V gene lost 1 base and the J gene lost 5 bases, with 6 bases spanning the gap. CDR3 length: 13 amino acids. Germline lookup yields CDR1 SGHAT and CDR2 FQNNGV. Here the CDR3 reads CASSLGHNNEQFF. The CDR3 nucleotides read TGTGCCAGCAGCTTAGGCCACAACAATGAGCAGTTCTTC.

This clone was seen more than once but under ten times. V and J are TRBV2 and TRBJ2-2; D unclear. Germline loops: CDR1 SNHLY, CDR2 FYNNEI. Between the trimmed V and J ends, which lost 8 bases and 0 bases, there was a span of 16 bases. This CDR3 has 16 amino acids. CDR3: CASGGTASANTGELFF. The CDR3 bases are TGTGCCAGCGGTGGAACGGCCTCCGCGAACACCGGGGAGCTGTTTTTT.

The J gene is TRBJ2-7, the V gene TRBV10-3; tentatively, D is TRBD2 (5 bases). Germline CDR1 reads ENHRY; CDR2 reads SYGVKD. The V end was cut by 10 bases, the J end by 6 bases, with 22 bases between. CDR3 size: 14 residues. Written as DNA, the CDR3 is TGTGCCACCCTCGACCTCAAGTCAGGAGGCGAGCAGTACTTC. Encoded protein: CATLDLKSGGEQYF.

This clone was counted between two and nine times. The chain combines TRBV19 with TRBJ2-7; D might be TRBD1 or TRBD2, each matching 5 bases. There are 14 residues in the CDR3. The germline V gene has CDR1 LNHDA and CDR2 SQIVND (reference sequence). Trimming removed 4 bases from V and 6 bases from J, with 16 bases in between. CDR3: CASSNLADQGEQYF. CDR3 nucleotides: TGTGCCAGTAGTAACCTAGCAGACCAGGGCGAGCAGTACTTC.

The chain uses TRBV6-5 and TRBJ2-5, with TRBD1 as a possible D gene (7 bases). V was pared by 5 bases and J by 2 bases, with 12 bases between. The CDR3 totals 14 residues. CDR1 and CDR2 from the germline V gene are MNHEY and SVGAGI. Written as DNA, the CDR3 is TGTGCCAGCAGTCAGGGGGGTCGGCAAGAGACCCAGTACTTC. Protein sequence: CASSQGGRQETQYF.

V is TRBV6-5 and J is TRBJ2-5; 10 nucleotides match TRBD2. The CDR3 sequence is 14 residues long. The junction had 7 bases not matched to a gene; V was cut back by 8 bases and J by 4 bases. The germline gives CDR1 MNHEY, CDR2 SVGAGI. The CDR3, as DNA: TGTGCCAGCCCTATGGGACTAGCGTTAGAGACCCAGTACTTC. It codes for CASPMGLALETQYF.

The rearrangement joins TRBV15 to TRBJ2-2; weak D call: TRBD1 (6 bases). CDR3 length: 16 amino acids. Germline-derived CDR1 and CDR2 are LNHNV and YYDKDF (reference sequence). Trimming left V 3 bases short and J 3 bases short, with 14 bases between. CDR3 DNA sequence: TGTGCCACCAGCAGGAGCCAACAGGGTTACACCGGGGAGCTGTTTTTT. Translated: CATSRSQQGYTGELFF.

This rearrangement joins TRBV4-1 to TRBJ2-2; D might be TRBD2 (6 bases). Germline V gene lookup returns CDR1 MGHRA and CDR2 YSYEKL. V lost 8 bases and J 6 bases, leaving 13 bases between the germline ends. This CDR3 is built from 13 residues. The DNA for the CDR3 is TGCGCCAGCCGGGGGTTTTCGCCCGGGGAGCTGTTTTTT. Its protein product is CASRGFSPGELFF.

This chain joins TRBV5-4 and TRBJ2-5; 9 bases line up with TRBD2. V lost 0 bases to trimming and J lost 5 bases; unmatched junction nucleotides: 5. Germline lookup yields CDR1 SGHNT and CDR2 YYREEE (reference sequence). The CDR3 spans 15 residues. The CDR3 DNA reads TGTGCCAGCAGCTTGGTAGCGGGAGTGGGGGAGACCCAGTACTTC. Protein: CASSLVAGVGETQYF.

The chain is built from TRBV7-8 and TRBJ2-1; D is possibly TRBD2 (6 bases). Germline assignment: CDR1 SGHVS and CDR2 FQNEAQ. Deletions cut 3 bases from V and 5 bases from J, with 11 bases between. The CDR3 runs to 14 residues. CDR3 nucleotide sequence: TGTGCCAGCAGCTTCCGGCTAGCGAACAATGAGCAGTTCTTC. Translation gives CASSFRLANNEQFF.

This clone appeared a single time. V and J are TRBV28 and TRBJ2-7, with 11 nucleotides matching TRBD1. The CDR3 consists of 15 residues. The V and J ends lost 6 bases and 2 bases, in that order; junction bases with no gene match: 6. Germline lookup yields CDR1 MDHEN and CDR2 SYDVKM. For the CDR3, the DNA is TGTGCCAGCAGACCGCTGGGACAGGGGGCCTACGAGCAGTACTTC. It yields the protein CASRPLGQGAYEQYF. The entire variable domain, with the rest obtained from reference TRBV28 and TRBJ2-7, is as follows: DVKVTQSSRYLVKRTGEKVFLECVQDMDHENMFWYRQDPGLGLRLIYFSYDVKMKEKGDIPEGYSVSREKKERFSLILESASTNQTSMYLCASRPLGQGAYEQYFGPGTRLTVT.

The chain recombines TRBV28 with TRBJ1-5; no clear D. Germline-derived CDR1 and CDR2 are MDHEN and SYDVKM. Trimming shortened V by 10 bases and J by 4 bases, and 14 bases separated the two germline ends. The CDR3 runs 13 residues. The CDR3 DNA is TGTGCCACCAGGTCCGGGGTAAATCAGCCCCAGCATTTT. This sequence encodes CATRSGVNQPQHF.

This clone was found once. J is TRBJ1-4 and V is TRBV2, with no clear D. The ends were cut back, 8 bases at V and 6 bases at J, with 13 bases in the middle. Germline values: CDR1 SNHLY, CDR2 FYNNEI. CDR3 length: 13 residues. CDR3 nucleotide sequence: TGTGCCAGCTCTCCCCTACCCTATGAAAAACTGTTTTTT. It translates to CASSPLPYEKLFF.

This clone came up once. The rearrangement uses TRBV28 and TRBJ1-2; D is ambiguous. With 5 bases removed from V and 5 bases from J, the gap between germline ends came to 9 bases. This CDR3 has 12 amino acids. CDR1 is MDHEN, CDR2 SYDVKM, per germline. CDR3 sequence reads: CASSTPSYGYTF. The CDR3 nucleotides read TGTGCCAGCAGTACCCCCTCGTATGGCTACACCTTC.

J is TRBJ2-5 and V is TRBV2; TRBD2 aligns across 9 bases. The CDR3 contains 15 residues. The J segment lost 6 bases and the V segment lost 6 bases, leaving 11 bases of the junction unmatched. Germline V lookup: CDR1 SNHLY, CDR2 FYNNEI. Here the CDR3 reads CASSLLAGDGKTQYF. Here the CDR3 DNA reads TGTGCCAGCAGCCTTTTAGCGGGAGACGGAAAGACCCAGTACTTC.

This chain joins TRBV7-6 and TRBJ2-1; D may correspond to TRBD1 or TRBD2 (5 bases each). The CDR3 sequence is 14 residues long. The germline V and J ends were trimmed by 1 base and 6 bases, with 10 bases remaining between them. Germline CDR1 and CDR2: SGHVS and FNYEAQ. CDR3 protein: CASSLGGAGNEQFF. In DNA form, the CDR3 reads TGTGCCAGCAGCTTAGGGGGCGCGGGCAATGAGCAGTTCTTC.

CDR3 protein: CSVEGGGRTRDGYTF. The CDR3 coding sequence is TGCAGCGTTGAAGGCGGGGGGAGGACACGCGATGGCTACACCTTC. The rearrangement links TRBV29-1 to TRBJ1-2; the D gene is possibly TRBD1 (5 bases). The CDR3 sequence is 15 residues long. V gave up 1 base and J gave up 6 bases, with 18 bases separating them. Germline CDR1 is SQVTM and CDR2 is ANQGSEA.

The V and J genes are TRBV6-6 and TRBJ1-2, with 8 positions matching TRBD1. Germline assignment: CDR1 MNHNY and CDR2 SVGAGI (reference sequence). The CDR3 runs to 14 residues. V was clipped by 5 bases and J by 4 bases; unmatched bases: 6. The CDR3 region is CASSPGTGTYGYTF. The CDR3 nucleotides are TGTGCCAGCAGTCCCGGGACAGGAACCTATGGCTACACCTTC.

Details on this clone: A junction boundary mismatches the germline segment, possibly from a read error. The same CDR3 is also encoded by other DNA sequences in this sample. This chain links TRBV5-8 with TRBJ1-5; D is unresolved. CDR1 and CDR2 from the germline V gene are SGHTS and YDEGEE. This CDR3 has 12 residues. Written as DNA, the CDR3 is TGCGCCAGCAGCTCTCCGTTCCAGCCCCAGCATTTT. The encoded protein is CASSSPFQPQHF.

This clone was observed a single time. The chain joins TRBV28 to TRBJ2-1, with 11 positions matching TRBD2. Germline values: CDR1 MDHEN, CDR2 SYDVKM. CDR3 length equals 21 residues. V dropped 6 bases and J dropped 3; count of bases not matched to a gene: 22. As DNA, the CDR3 is TGTGCCAGCAGGAGCCTGGGAGCCTTGGGAACTAGCGGGAGCATCTACAATGAGCAGTTCTTC. Translation gives CASRSLGALGTSGSIYNEQFF. Looking up the rest from reference TRBV28 and TRBJ2-1 gives the full variable domain: DVKVTQSSRYLVKRTGEKVFLECVQDMDHENMFWYRQDPGLGLRLIYFSYDVKMKEKGDIPEGYSVSREKKERFSLILESASTNQTSMYLCASRSLGALGTSGSIYNEQFFGPGTRLTVL.

This clone was observed a few times. Here the CDR3 DNA reads TGTGCCACAAAACCCGGACAGGGGTTCTATGGCTACACCTTC. This sequence encodes CATKPGQGFYGYTF. The rearrangement joins TRBV10-3 to TRBJ1-2; TRBD1 matches at 9 bases. The V gene's germline CDR1 is ENHRY and CDR2 SYGVKD. V trimming: 10 bases; J trimming: 4 bases; junction bases outside the gene matches: 10. CDR3 size: 14 residues.

The chain recombines TRBV28 with TRBJ1-2; TRBD1 agrees at 8 bases. The CDR3 length is 14 residues. The junction had 8 bases not matched to a gene; V was cut back by 8 bases and J by 3 bases. The germline gives CDR1 MDHEN, CDR2 SYDVKM. The CDR3 DNA follows: TGTGCCAGCTCCGGACAGGGAGAACACTATGGCTACACCTTC. It is translated as CASSGQGEHYGYTF.

This clone has just a few counts. A much larger clone sits a single nucleotide away, making a read error possible. Because the CDR3 is missing its conserved closing phenylalanine or tryptophan, this is likely a read error. V is TRBV10-3 and J is TRBJ1-2, with unresolved D. The germline V gene has CDR1 ENHRY and CDR2 SYGVKD. V was pared by 2 bases and J by 4 bases, with 14 bases between. The length of the CDR3 is 15 residues. The CDR3 sequence: CAISERQPAGYGYTL. The CDR3 DNA sequence: TGTGCCATCAGTGAGAGGCAGCCCGCTGGCTATGGCTACACCCTC.